This T cell receptor beta chain is from a study of cytomegalovirus exposure and HLA in healthy donors. Points from the study as a whole: Earlier findings revealed that most TCR beta V segments proved productive either about 87% or about 30% of the time.

Concerning this clone: Its target is not known.

Trimming shortened V by 3 bases and J by 6 bases, and 14 bases separated the two germline ends. Germline V gene lookup returns CDR1 GTSNPN and CDR2 SVGIG (reference sequence). The CDR3 length is 14 residues. PCR involved 60 Vbeta and 13 Jbeta primers. The assay was immunoSEQ multiplex PCR, and TCRdb's table has in-frame clones only and misses some. The profile shows about 150,000 clones, approximately 73% of them singletons. This rearrangement joins TRBV30 to TRBJ2-2; D may be TRBD2 (7 bases). Sequencing input: PBMCs. The sequence was collected from a woman younger than 30 in good health and CMV-seronegative. This chain's CDR3 is CAWSEGGAAGELFF. DNA of the CDR3: TGTGCCTGGAGCGAAGGGGGGGCGGCCGGGGAGCTGTTTTTT.